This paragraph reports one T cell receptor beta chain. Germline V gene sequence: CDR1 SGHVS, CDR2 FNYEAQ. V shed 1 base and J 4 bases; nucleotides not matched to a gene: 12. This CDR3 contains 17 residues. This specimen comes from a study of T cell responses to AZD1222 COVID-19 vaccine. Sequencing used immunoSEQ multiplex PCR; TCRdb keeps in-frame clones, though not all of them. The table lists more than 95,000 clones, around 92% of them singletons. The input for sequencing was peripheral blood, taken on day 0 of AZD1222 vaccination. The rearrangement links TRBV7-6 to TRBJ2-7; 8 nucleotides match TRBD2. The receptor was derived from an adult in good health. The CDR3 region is CASSLERESGRRYEQYF. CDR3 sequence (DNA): TGTGCCAGCAGCTTAGAGCGCGAGAGCGGGAGACGGTACGAGCAGTACTTC.